This T cell receptor (beta chain) is drawn from a study of blood T cell repertoires in COVID-19. Study-wide context: Sample material is recorded as cDNA or gDNA derived from T cells, B-cell-depleted T cells, or PBMCs.

This clone was observed once. Allocation to cohorts depended on clinical history reported by the participants. Among Cohort 3 donors, those recovered had two negative PCRs, clearance, or symptom resolution. The repertoire was sequenced with immunoSEQ multiplex PCR; TCRdb's copy has only in-frame clones and lacks some. The sample has hundreds of thousands of clones, approximately 90% seen once. The CDR3 is made up of 17 amino acids. Germline CDR1 LNHDA, CDR2 SQIVND (reference sequence). V lost 1 base to trimming and J lost 7 bases; unmatched junction nucleotides: 11. The sequencing sample was made of PBMCs or T cells enriched from blood (not recorded which). The J gene is TRBJ1-5, the V gene TRBV19; 9 positions agree with TRBD1. The receptor was isolated from a man aged 30 to 39 who had recovered from COVID-19. The CDR3 is CASSIVKGTGLWQPQHF. The CDR3 DNA reads as TGTGCCAGTAGTATAGTAAAGGGGACAGGGTTGTGGCAGCCCCAGCATTTT.